The 6 T cell receptor beta chains below come from one sample, sequenced in a study of PD-1 blockade in mismatch repair-deficient tumors. Some clones are missing from TCRdb's copy, which holds only in-frame ones; the method was immunoSEQ multiplex PCR. The sample shows tens of thousands of clones, 81% of them seen only once. The sample here was peripheral blood, taken 12 weeks after starting pembrolizumab. These receptors were obtained from an adult with mismatch repair-deficient cancer.

J is TRBJ1-3 and V is TRBV7-9, with a possible D match to TRBD1 (6 bases). The CDR3 is made up of 16 amino acids. CDR1 is SEHNR, CDR2 FQNEAQ, per germline (reference sequence). V was clipped by 1 base and J by 0 bases, with 10 bases between them. Here the CDR3 reads CASSLETGTSGNTIYF. Here the CDR3 DNA reads TGTGCCAGCAGCTTAGAGACAGGCACCTCTGGAAACACCATATATTTT.

The rearrangement uses TRBV29-1 and TRBJ1-1, with 7 positions matching TRBD1. Trimming took 8 bases from V and 6 from J; bases not matched to a gene: 12. CDR1 is SQVTM, CDR2 ANQGSEA, per germline. The CDR3 loop spans 13 amino acids. Here the CDR3 DNA reads TGCAGCACCAGACAGGGTCGGGGTTCTGAAGCTTTCTTT. Amino acids: CSTRQGRGSEAFF.

This chain links TRBV19 with TRBJ2-1; possible D gene TRBD1, 6 bases. The CDR3 has 14 residues. The V and J ends lost 3 bases and 2 bases respectively, with 8 bases between them. Germline lookup yields CDR1 LNHDA and CDR2 SQIVND (reference sequence). As DNA, the CDR3 is TGTGCCAGTAGTATCGCAGGGGCCTACAATGAGCAGTTCTTC. This gives the protein CASSIAGAYNEQFF. The whole variable domain, remainder taken from reference TRBV19 and TRBJ2-1, is DGGITQSPKYLFRKEGQNVTLSCEQNLNHDAMYWYRQDPGQGLRLIYYSQIVNDFQKGDIAEGYSVSREKKESFPLTVTSAQKNPTAFYLCASSIAGAYNEQFFGPGTRLTVL.

The V call is TRBV29-1, the J call TRBJ2-2; 8 nucleotides agree with TRBD2. Losses at the gene ends were 4 bases for V and 5 bases for J; bases not matched to a gene: 6. The germline V gene has CDR1 SQVTM and CDR2 ANQGSEA. This CDR3 has 14 amino acids. CDR3 in amino acids: CSVGTSGSTGELFF. In DNA form, the CDR3 reads TGCAGCGTTGGTACCAGCGGGAGTACCGGGGAGCTGTTTTTT.

The chain couples TRBV6-5 to TRBJ2-5; D gene uncertain. There are 15 residues in the CDR3. Germline V CDR1 and CDR2: MNHEY, SVGAGI. The V end lost 2 bases, the J end lost 3 bases, and 13 bases lay between the germline ends. CDR3 nucleotide sequence: TGTGCCAGCAGTTACGGGGTTTCACCCAAAGAGACCCAGTACTTC. Translating gives CASSYGVSPKETQYF.

Here the CDR3 reads CASSSPGLAIIYEQFF. The CDR3 DNA reads as TGTGCCAGCAGCTCTCCGGGACTAGCTATTATCTATGAGCAGTTCTTC. The chain uses TRBV5-6 and TRBJ2-1, with TRBD2 matching 9 bases. Trimming took 3 bases from V and 8 from J; bases not matched to a gene: 12. CDR3 length equals 16 residues. The germline V gene has CDR1 SGHDT and CDR2 YYEEEE.